The sequence of this T cell receptor (beta chain) was determined in a study of CD8+CD57+ T cells in acquired aplastic anemia listed by TCRdb under 2018. About the investigation overall: DNA extracted from sorted CD4+ and CD8+ cells had a mean of around 3.3 ug, with a range of roughly 0.19 to 27.4 ug. CD8+CD57+ expansion was defined as frequency above the mean frequency observed in healthy subjects.

Overall study results and their limits: Fewer than 30 CD8+ CDR3 sequences were found in both patients and controls but appeared to be highly expressed in patients and within the immunodominant clones of the patients. Between patients and healthy controls, no significant difference in CD8+ Simpson's diversity was found (P=0.060).

Genomic DNA was used as template for profiling of TCR beta VDJ combinations and CDR3 sequences. TCR repertoire sequencing was run on an Illumina HiSeq 2000. Regarding the original processing steps: TRBV/TRBJ rearrangement plots, CDR3 size and DJ length profiles, and Simpson's diversity index were used to evaluate the repertoires. The most abundant DNA sequence in the deep sequencing data was taken as the immunodominant clone. CDR3 amino acid sequences were checked for sharing between subjects and were compared against published repertoires and the VDJdb database. TCRdb applied fastp at Q25 and MiXCR to the public reads, then kept only in-frame beta chains. Merged by CDR3 protein, the rows form single entries marked with the most common genes and DNA. The V and J calls here are based on TCRdb, not the publication. Within this sample are about 160,000 distinct CDR3 sequences, with around 47% of them counted one time only. 3% to 4% of the sample is taken by the ten largest.

The germline ends are 13 bases apart after V is trimmed by 5 bases and J by 2 bases. According to the germline V gene (reference sequence), CDR1 reads DFQATT and CDR2 reads SNEGSKA. CDR3 length: 14 amino acids, cysteine to phenylalanine. Only the CDR3 DNA is retained, 42 bases long and in frame from the first base. Patients chosen for sequencing had shown expansion of CD8+CD57+ cells by flow cytometry. Severe acquired aplastic anemia was diagnosed in all patients according to International Study of Aplastic Anemia and Agranulocytosis and Camitta criteria. No therapy had been received by the patients at the time of blood sampling. In the study, sorted CD4+ and CD8+ blood T cells from patients with severe aplastic anemia and from healthy subjects underwent deep sequencing of TCR repertoires. In the USA, patient enrollment took place under clinicaltrials.gov protocols 00001620, 01623167, 00001397, 00071045, 00081523 and 00961064. Ficoll-Paque density gradient centrifugation was used to isolate peripheral blood mononuclear cells. Before DNA was extracted, CD4+ and CD8+ T cells were sorted using either FACS or magnetic beads.

This clonotype was found many times. Its antigen is not yet known. Per-base quality was not reported, and no clone a single base away is much larger than it. The material sequenced was sorted CD4+, CD8+, or CD8+CD57+ T cells (not recorded which) from PBMCs. The sequence is built from TRBV20-1 and TRBJ2-4; the D segment could be TRBD1, given 5 matching bases. The TCR comes from a human donor with aplastic anemia. The DNA sequence is given as TGCAGTGCTGAAGATCGACAGTCCAAAAACATTCAGTACTTC. It specifies CSAEDRQSKNIQYF.